A single sample is the source of the 32 T cell receptor beta chains below, sequenced in a study of T-cell memory formation after mild COVID-19. TCRdb processed the 5' RACE reads anew with MiXCR; each CDR3 protein has one entry. The sample has nearly 110,000 distinct CDR3 sequences, approximately 13% seen once; the top ten hold around 30%. Sequenced input: PBMCs or a T cell subset sorted from them (not recorded which). Receptor source: an adult woman who had mild COVID-19 (a few samples of this study predate the infection). Cell type and time point are not known.

The chain recombines TRBV15 with TRBJ1-1; D ambiguous. Germline V gives CDR1 LNHNV, CDR2 YYDKDF (reference sequence). Trimming took 4 bases from V and 8 from J, leaving 11 bases between them. The CDR3 extends over 12 amino acids. This CDR3 is CATSIRTGEAFF. CDR3 DNA sequence: TGTGCCACCAGCATCCGGACGGGAGAAGCTTTCTTT.

This clonotype was seen only a few times. The gene calls are TRBV4-3 and TRBJ2-7; D not resolved. The CDR3 totals 16 residues. CDR1 and CDR2 (germline): LGHNA, YSLEER. V shed 0 bases and J shed 1 base, with 13 bases lying between them. CDR3 bases: TGCGCCAGCAGCCAAGAGATCCCGGCTGAATCCTACGAGCAGTACTTC. It is translated as CASSQEIPAESYEQYF.

V usage is TRBV4-3 and J usage is TRBJ1-2, with unresolved D. CDR1 is LGHNA and CDR2 is YSLEER in the germline V gene. Trimming shortened V by 0 bases and J by 3 bases, and 11 bases separated the two germline ends. The CDR3 totals 15 residues. In DNA form, the CDR3 reads TGCGCCAGCAGCCAAGACCACAGTACAGACTATGGCTACACCTTC. Protein sequence: CASSQDHSTDYGYTF.

V and J are TRBV5-1 and TRBJ2-5; D is tentatively TRBD1 or TRBD2 (5 bases each). Germline assignment: CDR1 SGHRS and CDR2 YFSETQ. The V end lost 3 bases, the J end lost 2 bases, and 14 bases lay between the germline ends. The CDR3 is 15 amino acids. CDR3 nucleotide sequence: TGCGCCAGCAGCTCGGAGGCAGGGTCGCAAGAGACCCAGTACTTC. Protein product: CASSSEAGSQETQYF.

The CDR3 loop is CASSFGDSPLHF. The CDR3 nucleotides are TGTGCCAGCAGCTTCGGGGATTCACCCCTCCACTTT. The chain links TRBV11-3 to TRBJ1-6; D ambiguous. Germline V gene data show CDR1 as SGHNT and CDR2 as YENEEA. This CDR3 has 12 residues. Trimming removed 3 bases at V and 8 bases at J, with 5 bases between.

This clonotype was seen many times. This chain links TRBV7-6 with TRBJ2-7, with 7 bases that match TRBD2. Germline CDR1 and CDR2: SGHVS and FNYEAQ. The CDR3 sequence is 15 residues long. Trimming cost V 4 bases and J 5 bases; bases outside gene matches: 11. CDR3 nucleotide sequence: TGTGCCAGCAGCTCCTTAGCGGGTCCGGCCGACGAGCAGTACTTC. Its translation: CASSSLAGPADEQYF. Full variable domain (outside the CDR3, taken from reference TRBV7-6 and TRBJ2-7): GAGVSQSPRYKVTKRGQDVALRCDPISGHVSLYWYRQALGQGPEFLTYFNYEAQQDKSGLPNDRFSAERPEGSISTLTIQRTEQRDSAMYRCASSSLAGPADEQYFGPGTRLTVT.

In this sample, this clonotype turned up many times. The chain is built from TRBV20-1 and TRBJ2-7; TRBD2 is a possible D gene (5 bases). The V end lost 3 bases, the J end lost 0 bases, and 15 bases lay between the germline ends. CDR3 length: 15 amino acids. Germline CDR1 and CDR2: DFQATT and SNEGSKA (reference sequence). CDR3 amino acids: CSARDSQQTSYEQYF. The CDR3, as DNA: TGCAGTGCTAGGGACTCTCAACAAACCTCCTACGAGCAGTACTTC.

The chain recombines TRBV9 with TRBJ2-7, with D possibly being TRBD1 (6 bases). The CDR3 contains 17 residues. V shed 0 bases and J shed 1 base, with 17 bases lying between them. Germline assignment: CDR1 SGDLS and CDR2 YYNGEE. CDR3 nucleotides: TGTGCCAGCAGCGTAGGTGCAGGGGACAAATCTTCCTACGAGCAGTACTTC. It is translated as CASSVGAGDKSSYEQYF.

J is TRBJ2-5 and V is TRBV4-1; either TRBD1 or TRBD2 may fit D (5 bases each). The germline gives CDR1 MGHRA, CDR2 YSYEKL. This CDR3 region has 14 residues. V was cut by 1 base and J by 3 bases, with 9 bases left in between. This chain's CDR3 is CASSQGDPEETQYF. The CDR3 coding sequence is TGCGCCAGCAGCCAAGGGGACCCAGAAGAGACCCAGTACTTC.

V usage is TRBV7-6 and J usage is TRBJ1-2; 8 nucleotides align to TRBD1. From germline, CDR1 is SGHVS and CDR2 FNYEAQ. CDR3 size: 18 residues. Unmatched junction bases numbered 16, after V lost 3 bases and J lost 4 bases. In DNA, the CDR3 is TGTGCCAGCAGCTTTACAGGGGGGACCCTAAGCGGTCCCTATGGCTACACCTTC. Its translation is CASSFTGGTLSGPYGYTF.

This clonotype has a count of ten or more. The chain links TRBV6-5 to TRBJ2-1; 12 nucleotides agree with TRBD1. CDR3 length: 15 residues. Germline CDR1 reads MNHEY; CDR2 reads SVGAGI. The V segment lost 7 bases and the J segment 10 bases; nucleotides outside the gene matches: 11. This chain's CDR3 is CASTHAGQGAREQFF. The CDR3 DNA is TGTGCCAGCACCCACGCGGGACAGGGGGCTAGGGAGCAGTTCTTC.

This clonotype was picked up many times. The genes are TRBV12-3 or TRBV12-4 and TRBJ2-7; D not resolved. Trimming left V 2 bases short and J 5 bases short, with 13 bases between. The CDR3 has 14 amino acids. CDR3 in amino acids: CASSLLGPKDEQYF. The CDR3 nucleotides are TGTGCCAGCAGTTTATTAGGGCCTAAGGACGAGCAGTACTTC.

The chain links TRBV19 to TRBJ2-7, with a tentative D call TRBD2 (5 bases). V was shortened by 7 bases and J by 0 bases, with 13 bases between the two germline ends. The germline gives CDR1 LNHDA, CDR2 SQIVND (reference sequence). This CDR3 spans 14 amino acids. Here the CDR3 reads CASTYHAGSYEQYF. The CDR3 region has the DNA TGTGCCAGTACCTACCATGCGGGCTCCTACGAGCAGTACTTC. The complete variable domain, with remaining parts taken from reference TRBV19 and TRBJ2-7, reads DGGITQSPKYLFRKEGQNVTLSCEQNLNHDAMYWYRQDPGQGLRLIYYSQIVNDFQKGDIAEGYSVSREKKESFPLTVTSAQKNPTAFYLCASTYHAGSYEQYFGPGTRLTVT.

The V gene is TRBV30, the J gene TRBJ2-1; the D gene is possibly TRBD1 (5 bases). Germline values: CDR1 GTSNPN, CDR2 SVGIG (reference sequence). Trimming left V 1 base short and J 10 bases short, with 8 bases between. The CDR3 runs 11 residues. The CDR3 spells CAWSDSGEQFF. As DNA, the CDR3 is TGTGCCTGGAGTGACTCAGGGGAGCAGTTCTTC.

The genes are TRBV12-3 or TRBV12-4 and TRBJ2-1, with TRBD2 as a possible D gene (8 bases). V gave up 4 bases and J gave up 6 bases, with 19 bases separating them. The CDR3 length is 16 residues. For the CDR3, the DNA is TGTGCCAGCAGTTCGACAGGGTCGGGGGGGATCAATGAGCAGTTCTTC. It is translated as CASSSTGSGGINEQFF.

In its sample, this clonotype was seen a few times. The chain joins TRBV19 to TRBJ1-2; tentatively, D is TRBD1 (6 bases). The CDR3 extends over 13 amino acids. Trimming took off 1 base at V and 6 bases at J, with 9 bases between the two ends. Germline V gene lookup returns CDR1 LNHDA and CDR2 SQIVND (reference sequence). In nucleotides, the CDR3 is TGTGCCAGTAGTATAGCAGGGGACGATGGCTACACCTTC. It yields the protein CASSIAGDDGYTF.

This clonotype showed up just a few times. The V and J genes are TRBV7-3 and TRBJ1-5, with D hard to call. The CDR3 sequence is 17 residues long. From germline, CDR1 is SGHTA and CDR2 FQGTGA. The ends were cut back, 7 bases at V and 2 bases at J, with 21 bases in the middle. The CDR3 bases are TGTGCCAGCATCCCTCCTTGGTACCCCAAGGGCAATCAGCCCCAGCATTTT. Protein: CASIPPWYPKGNQPQHF.

This clonotype has a handful of counts. This chain uses TRBV24-1 with TRBJ2-1, with 8 bases matching TRBD2. Germline V CDR1 and CDR2: KGHDR, SFDVKD. The CDR3 runs 17 residues. V lost 0 bases to trimming and J lost 2 bases; unmatched junction nucleotides: 5. The chain's CDR3 is CATSDLSGGDPYNEQFF. The CDR3 DNA sequence: TGTGCCACCAGTGATTTGTCCGGGGGGGACCCCTACAATGAGCAGTTCTTC.

This chain links TRBV27 with TRBJ1-4; D might be TRBD1 (5 bases). Germline CDR1 reads MNHEY; CDR2 reads SMNVEV (reference sequence). The CDR3 extends over 15 amino acids. Between the trimmed V and J ends, which lost 2 bases and 7 bases, there was a span of 14 bases. CDR3 nucleotide sequence: TGTGCCAGCAGTTTAGGAGGAGGGGTAGTTGAAAAACTGTTTTTT. Its protein is CASSLGGGVVEKLFF.

This clonotype was counted only a few times. The V and J genes are TRBV19 and TRBJ1-1, with TRBD1 matching 8 bases. The CDR3 has 17 amino acids. CDR1 LNHDA and CDR2 SQIVND come from the germline V gene (reference sequence). Trimming removed 6 bases from V and 4 bases from J; junction bases left unmatched: 16. The CDR3 reads CASRSQTGAYYSTEAFF. As DNA, the CDR3 is TGTGCCAGTAGATCACAGACAGGGGCCTATTATAGCACTGAAGCTTTCTTT.

The chain carries TRBV29-1 and TRBJ2-1; 7 bases line up with TRBD1. V shed 6 bases and J 2 bases; nucleotides not matched to a gene: 7. Germline V CDR1 and CDR2: SQVTM, ANQGSEA. The CDR3 consists of 14 residues. CDR3 bases: TGCAGCGTCCACACCGGGACAGCCTACAATGAGCAGTTCTTC. This translates into CSVHTGTAYNEQFF.

This chain uses TRBV4-2 with TRBJ2-3; D may correspond to TRBD1 or TRBD2 (5 bases each). Germline CDR1 LGHNA, CDR2 YNFKEQ. CDR3 length: 13 residues. Deletions cut 6 bases from V and 4 bases from J, with 11 bases between. DNA of the CDR3: TGTGCCAGCAGTCCACCGGGGCCAGATACGCAGTATTTT. This sequence encodes CASSPPGPDTQYF.

A few counts support this clonotype. The chain is built from TRBV24-1 and TRBJ1-2, with TRBD1 matching over 9 bases. With 5 bases clipped from V and 7 bases from J, the junction kept 10 bases outside the gene matches. Germline assignment: CDR1 KGHDR and CDR2 SFDVKD. This CDR3 contains 15 residues. CDR3 region: CATSATGQGPAGYTF. The CDR3 DNA is TGTGCCACCAGTGCTACTGGACAGGGGCCGGCTGGCTACACCTTC.

The chain uses TRBV10-3 and TRBJ2-7; possibly TRBD1 for D (6 bases). There are 15 residues in the CDR3. Germline loops: CDR1 ENHRY, CDR2 SYGVKD. The V end was cut by 6 bases, the J end by 5 bases, with 20 bases between. The CDR3 DNA sequence: TGTGCCATCAGCTCACAACAGGGCCCCCCTGACGAGCAGTACTTC. Protein sequence: CAISSQQGPPDEQYF.

The chain recombines TRBV5-6 with TRBJ2-3; a possible D gene is TRBD2 (6 bases). V gave up 4 bases and J gave up 6 bases, with 21 bases separating them. This CDR3 contains 16 residues. Germline CDR1 SGHDT, CDR2 YYEEEE. In DNA form, the CDR3 reads TGTGCCAGCAGCCCCCTCCATTCCGGGGAGGAGGATACGCAGTATTTT. Protein product: CASSPLHSGEEDTQYF.

Many counts were recorded for this clonotype. This chain joins TRBV12-3 or TRBV12-4 and TRBJ2-5, with D possibly being TRBD1 or TRBD2 (5 bases each). Trimming stripped 6 bases from V and 5 bases from J, with 22 bases between. This CDR3 has 16 amino acids. The CDR3 sequence is CASSQGSGLSWETQYF. In nucleotides, the CDR3 is TGTGCCAGCAGCCAAGGGTCGGGGCTCAGTTGGGAGACCCAGTACTTC.

Concerning this clonotype itself: The junction shows a germline mismatch at one end, possibly a read error. This chain uses TRBV11-3 with TRBJ2-1; D perhaps matches TRBD2 (6 bases). CDR1 SGHNT and CDR2 YENEEA come from the germline V gene. This CDR3 has 13 residues. The DNA for the CDR3 is TGTGCCAGCAGCTTAAACCCGACTAGTCGTCGGTTGTTC. It translates to CASSLNPTSRRLF.

This clonotype was observed a handful of times. The chain uses TRBV20-1 and TRBJ2-1, with 11 bases lining up with TRBD2. The ends lost 3 bases at V and 4 bases at J; junction bases unmatched: 14. Germline V gives CDR1 DFQATT, CDR2 SNEGSKA (reference sequence). CDR3 length: 18 residues. Written as DNA, the CDR3 is TGCAGTGCTAGGAAAGATCGAGCGGGACTAGCGGTGTACAATGAGCAGTTCTTC. Residues: CSARKDRAGLAVYNEQFF.

This rearrangement joins TRBV4-1 to TRBJ1-5; maybe TRBD1 (5 bases). CDR1 and CDR2 from the germline V gene are MGHRA and YSYEKL. The CDR3 sequence is 15 residues long. V shed 0 bases and J shed 7 bases, with 13 bases lying between them. The CDR3 DNA is TGCGCCAGCAGCCAAGAACCCAGGGCAACCCAGCCCCAGCATTTT. Protein sequence: CASSQEPRATQPQHF.

This chain uses TRBV5-1 with TRBJ2-7; D ambiguous. CDR1 and CDR2 (germline): SGHRS, YFSETQ. Trimming took 4 bases from V and 3 from J, leaving 11 bases between them. The CDR3 has 13 amino acids. The CDR3, as DNA: TGCGCCAGCAGCAAGGACCGCCACTACGAGCAGTACTTC. Protein: CASSKDRHYEQYF.

This chain joins TRBV24-1 and TRBJ2-7; 8 bases map to TRBD2. Germline trimming cut 7 bases from V and 5 bases from J; bases unmatched to any gene: 6. The V gene's germline CDR1 is KGHDR and CDR2 SFDVKD. The CDR3 length is 13 residues. CDR3 sequence reads: CATSGSGIDEQYF. The CDR3 bases are TGTGCCACCAGCGGTAGCGGGATCGACGAGCAGTACTTC.

This clonotype has only a few counts. The V and J genes are TRBV6-1 and TRBJ2-7; TRBD2 might be the D (5 bases). There are 14 residues in the CDR3. Germline CDR1 MNHNS, CDR2 SASEGT. Trimming pared 2 bases from V and 0 bases from J, leaving 8 bases between. The CDR3 DNA reads TGTGCCAGCAGTGAATCCAGCGGCTCCTACGAGCAGTACTTC. Its protein product is CASSESSGSYEQYF.